A selection of T cell receptor beta chains follows, all from one sample in a study of T cell repertoires in cytomegalovirus infection. MiXCR, run by TCRdb on the reads, gives a single entry per CDR3 protein. This table has about 450,000 distinct CDR3 sequences, roughly 30% appearing once. Specimen: PBMCs. These receptors were taken from a human donor in good health (CMV status not recorded). Some clones in this sample may be carry-over from other donors' samples. The CDR3 runs from the conserved cysteine through the conserved F or W. A D gene is named only where the DNA matches it firmly. Size values are once, few and many counts, or a class for expanded clones, and some rows have none.

-	-	TRBV25-1	TRBJ1-2	TGTGCCAGCAGTGCACCCGGGACGGTCTATGGCTACACCTTC	CASSAPGTVYGYTF
few	TRBD1	TRBV7-7	TRBJ2-3	TGTGCTAGCAGCAGAGAGGGGGCCGGAGATACGCAGTATTTT	CASSREGAGDTQYF
few	TRBD1	TRBV29-1	TRBJ1-2	TGCAGCGTTGCCCTGGACAGGGGGCGTGACTATGGCTACACCTTC	CSVALDRGRDYGYTF
-	-	TRBV3-1	TRBJ1-1	TGTGCCAGCAGACAAGGTGGGTTGAACACTGAAGCTTTCTTT	CASRQGGLNTEAFF
-	-	TRBV5-5	TRBJ2-7	TGTGCCAGCAGCTTCCAGACAGATGTGAGCTCCTACGAGCAGTACTTC	CASSFQTDVSSYEQYF
few	TRBD1	TRBV10-1	TRBJ2-3	TGCGCCAGCAGTGAGTCTACAGGGGCGGACACGCAGTATTTT	CASSESTGADTQYF
few	-	TRBV10-3	TRBJ2-5	TGTGCCATCAGTGAGGTAAAAGAGACCCAGTACTTC	CAISEVKETQYF
-	-	TRBV27	TRBJ2-1	TGTGCCAGCAGTTTCGTTGCAGCAGACAATGAGCAGTTCTTC	CASSFVAADNEQFF
-	-	TRBV11-2	TRBJ2-5	TGTGCCAGCATCCGACGGGGGAGAGAGGGGGTAGAGACCCAGTACTTC	CASIRRGREGVETQYF
many	-	TRBV7-6	TRBJ2-1	TGTGCCAGCAGCTTAGAGGGGGTCCGGTCCTACAATGAGCAGTTCTTC	CASSLEGVRSYNEQFF
-	-	TRBV6-2/TRBV6-3	TRBJ1-1	TGTGCCAGCAGTTACGTGGTGACTAACACTGAAGCTTTCTTT	CASSYVVTNTEAFF
few	TRBD1	TRBV27	TRBJ2-2	TGTGCCAGCAGTTCGACCCAGGGGGCCGGGGAGCTGTTTTTT	CASSSTQGAGELFF
many	-	TRBV7-7	TRBJ2-5	TGTGCTAGCAGCTTAGAGGCCCGCCCCGAGACCCAGTACTTC	CASSLEARPETQYF
few	-	TRBV19	TRBJ2-7	TGTGCCACCCGAGCCCGAGGACAGACCTACGAGCAGTACTTC	CATRARGQTYEQYF
-	-	TRBV25-1	TRBJ2-7	TGTGCCAGCAGTGAATGGGGACTCAACGAGCAGTACTTC	CASSEWGLNEQYF
-	TRBD2	TRBV4-2	TRBJ2-1	TGTGCCAGCAGTCAAAGCGGGGGGGCCGACAATGAGCAGTTCTTC	CASSQSGGADNEQFF
-	TRBD2	TRBV19	TRBJ2-5	TGTGCCAGTAGTCTTACTAGCGGGGCGGAGACCCAGTACTTC	CASSLTSGAETQYF
-	TRBD1	TRBV5-1	TRBJ2-2	TGCGCCAGCAGCAAACAGGGGCAGGGAGACCTAGGGCTGTTTTTT	CASSKQGQGDLGLFF
-	-	TRBV12-3/TRBV12-4	TRBJ1-1	TGTGCCAGCAGTCCACAGGGTTGGGGCACTGAAGCTTTCTTT	CASSPQGWGTEAFF
many	TRBD2	TRBV7-2	TRBJ2-7	TGTGCCAGCAGCCCAATAGCGGGGGTCGTCTCCTACGAGCAGTACTTC	CASSPIAGVVSYEQYF
few	-	TRBV7-9	TRBJ1-5	TGTGCCAGCAGCTCCGGCAGCAATCAGCCCCAGCATTTT	CASSSGSNQPQHF
many	TRBD2	TRBV7-8	TRBJ2-5	TGTGCCAGCAGCGCCACGACTAGCGGGGGGGCAGATAGGAGGGAGACCCAGTACTTC	CASSATTSGGADRRETQYF
-	-	TRBV4-1	TRBJ1-1	TGCGCCAGCAGCCAAGATTGGGGTAGCGGGGCTGGGAACACTGAAGCTTTCTTT	CASSQDWGSGAGNTEAFF
-	-	TRBV12-3/TRBV12-4	TRBJ1-5	TGTGCCAGCATTTCGGGGGCTGGTCATCCCCAGCATTTT	CASISGAGHPQHF
-	TRBD2	TRBV11-2	TRBJ2-3	TGTGCCAGCAGTCCCGGGGGGTCGTGGGATACGCAGTATTTT	CASSPGGSWDTQYF
-	TRBD2	TRBV18	TRBJ2-3	TGTGCCAGCTCACCATCTAGCGGGGGGGCAAATACGCAGTATTTT	CASSPSSGGANTQYF
many	-	TRBV10-2	TRBJ1-1	TGCGCCAGCAGTGACACCGGGAGGTGGAATGAAGCTTTCTTT	CASSDTGRWNEAFF
-	TRBD1	TRBV5-1	TRBJ1-1	TGCGCCAGCAGCCCCCCGACAGGGGGCGCGGGGGACACTGAAGCTTTCTTT	CASSPPTGGAGDTEAFF
many	-	TRBV7-2	TRBJ2-7	TGTGCCAGCAGCTTATATAGTTCCTACGAGCAGTACTTC	CASSLYSSYEQYF
few	TRBD1	TRBV27	TRBJ1-5	TGTGCCAGCAGTAAAGGGACAGGGGGTTGGCAGCCCCAGCATTTT	CASSKGTGGWQPQHF
-	-	TRBV5-6	TRBJ2-7	TGTGCCAGCAGCTTCAGTTTTCCCTCCTACGAGCAGTACTTC	CASSFSFPSYEQYF
many	TRBD2	TRBV7-8	TRBJ2-3	TGTGCCAGCAGCTTAGGCACGGGAGGGACGTGGAGCACAGATACGCAGTATTTT	CASSLGTGGTWSTDTQYF
few	-	TRBV7-2	TRBJ2-3	TGTGCCAGCAGCCTTGACTACCGACAGTTCACAGATACGCAGTATTTT	CASSLDYRQFTDTQYF
-	TRBD1	TRBV3-1	TRBJ2-1	TGTGCCAGCAGCCAGGGAACGACAGGGGGCAATGAGCAGTTCTTC	CASSQGTTGGNEQFF
few	-	TRBV20-1	TRBJ1-1	TGCAGTGCGAGCATAGCAAGTCATGAAGCTTTCTTT	CSASIASHEAFF
few	-	TRBV7-7	TRBJ2-7	TGTGCTAGCAGCTTAAACGAGGGGGACAACGAGCAGTACTTC	CASSLNEGDNEQYF
-	-	TRBV2	TRBJ2-3	TGTGCCAGCAGCCGGACGGCAGGCACAGATACGCAGTATTTT	CASSRTAGTDTQYF
-	-	TRBV24-1	TRBJ1-1	TGTGCCACCAGTGTGTATCGGTACACTGAAGCTTTCTTT	CATSVYRYTEAFF
few	-	TRBV6-2/TRBV6-3	TRBJ1-1	TGTGCCAGCACGTTCAGGGAGGACACTGAAGCTTTCTTT	CASTFREDTEAFF
many	TRBD1	TRBV7-2	TRBJ1-6	TGTGCCAGCAGCTTAGAGGCAGGGGGCGTTTCACCCCTCCACTTT	CASSLEAGGVSPLHF
-	TRBD2	TRBV10-3	TRBJ2-7	TGTGCCATCAGTCCGGGACTAGCGGGGGGAATTTCCGCCTACGAGCAGTACTTC	CAISPGLAGGISAYEQYF
many	-	TRBV6-2/TRBV6-3	TRBJ2-5	TGTGCCAGCAGATCTGATATAGCGCGTAAAGAGACCCAGTACTTC	CASRSDIARKETQYF
-	TRBD1	TRBV7-2	TRBJ2-1	TGTGCCAGCAGCTCACAGGGGGCGGGGGTTTCTGTTGAGCAGTTCTTC	CASSSQGAGVSVEQFF
few	-	TRBV15	TRBJ1-2	TGTGCCACCAGCAGAGCCCCTAACTATGGCTACACCTTC	CATSRAPNYGYTF
-	-	TRBV6-1	TRBJ2-5	TGTGCCAGCAGTGAAGTGGCGCCGGAGACCCAGTACTTC	CASSEVAPETQYF
many	-	TRBV11-2	TRBJ2-2	TGTGCCAGCAGCTTACGTCAGCAGGGCGGCACCGGGGAGCTGTTTTTT	CASSLRQQGGTGELFF
-	TRBD1	TRBV28	TRBJ1-5	TGTGCCAGCAGCCAGGGACAGGGAGTGAATCAGCCCCAGCATTTT	CASSQGQGVNQPQHF
-	-	TRBV30	TRBJ2-5	TGTGCCTGGAGTGTAAAAGAGACCCAGTACTTC	CAWSVKETQYF
few	TRBD1	TRBV6-5	TRBJ2-1	TGTGCCAGCAGCACCCGGACAGGGCAGACTTACAATGAGCAGTTCTTC	CASSTRTGQTYNEQFF
many	-	TRBV11-3	TRBJ2-3	TGTGCCAGCAGCTTAGGGGGGGCCGGGGGAGATACGCAGTATTTT	CASSLGGAGGDTQYF
few	-	TRBV7-6	TRBJ2-3	TGTGCCAGCAGCTCGGGAGCCTACACAGATACGCAGTATTTT	CASSSGAYTDTQYF
-	-	TRBV9	TRBJ1-2	TGTGCCAGCAGCGTATACGGGGATAACTATGGCTACACCTTC	CASSVYGDNYGYTF
many	TRBD2	TRBV7-6	TRBJ2-2	TGTGCCAGCAGCTTAGTTCCTAGCGGGGGTGCGAACACCGGGGAGCTGTTTTTT	CASSLVPSGGANTGELFF